This is a list of T cell receptor beta chains from one sample in a study of post-analysis software for immune sequencing data. Via MiXCR, TCRdb re-called the PCR reads, giving one row per CDR3 protein. The sample lists roughly 870,000 distinct CDR3 sequences, about 50% occurring once. Sequenced sample: blood. These TCRs come from a girl aged 5 to 17 with multiple sclerosis. The conserved cysteine and the conserved F or W are not part of the CDR3 here. The order of the fields is CDR3 length, V gene, J gene, CDR3 protein.

len: 12; v_gene: TRBV29-1; j_gene: TRBJ2-7; CDR3aa: SVGGAGDRHEQY
len: 11; v_gene: TRBV4-1; j_gene: TRBJ2-1; CDR3aa: ASSPALWNEQF
len: 13; v_gene: TRBV12-3/TRBV12-4; j_gene: TRBJ1-6; CDR3aa: ASSQGLLGGSPLH
len: 18; v_gene: TRBV7-9; j_gene: TRBJ2-3; CDR3aa: ASSSNGPTSGGISTDTQY
len: 12; v_gene: TRBV10-3; j_gene: TRBJ1-1; CDR3aa: AINGEGGTTEAF
len: 12; v_gene: TRBV5-1; j_gene: TRBJ2-1; CDR3aa: ASSLPPHNNEQF
len: 13; v_gene: TRBV20-1; j_gene: -; CDR3aa: SVRSYLTGSYEQY
len: 11; v_gene: TRBV2; j_gene: TRBJ2-5; CDR3aa: APAYEGKETQY
len: 12; v_gene: TRBV29-1; j_gene: TRBJ2-6; CDR3aa: SVLTSGGANVLT
len: 13; v_gene: TRBV10-3; j_gene: TRBJ2-7; CDR3aa: AIKNISQGTYEQY
len: 13; v_gene: TRBV6-1; j_gene: -; CDR3aa: ASSGGRLVYNEQY
len: 12; v_gene: TRBV12-3/TRBV12-4; j_gene: TRBJ2-1; CDR3aa: ASSPGKKSDEQF
len: 11; v_gene: TRBV6-1; j_gene: TRBJ2-1; CDR3aa: ASSARKVDEQF
len: 13; v_gene: TRBV29-1; j_gene: TRBJ2-2; CDR3aa: SVEPSSGTTGELF
len: 10; v_gene: TRBV5-1; j_gene: TRBJ2-3; CDR3aa: ASSSDSDTQY
len: 15; v_gene: TRBV10-3; j_gene: TRBJ2-1; CDR3aa: AIRDPLLRTKDNEQF
len: 13; v_gene: TRBV4-1; j_gene: TRBJ1-6; CDR3aa: ASSQERGGNSPLH
len: 15; v_gene: TRBV7-9; j_gene: TRBJ2-1; CDR3aa: ASSLGLAGGWYNEQF
len: 13; v_gene: TRBV5-1; j_gene: TRBJ1-1; CDR3aa: ASSFSTGRRTEAF
len: 11; v_gene: TRBV7-3; j_gene: -; CDR3aa: ASSQDRGLEQY
len: 13; v_gene: TRBV20-1; j_gene: TRBJ2-3; CDR3aa: SAQEGLARTDTQY
len: 12; v_gene: TRBV7-9; j_gene: TRBJ2-3; CDR3aa: ASSLARREDTQY
len: 16; v_gene: TRBV18; j_gene: TRBJ2-7; CDR3aa: ASSPGSSGRASSYEQY
len: 13; v_gene: TRBV9; j_gene: TRBJ1-1; CDR3aa: ASSVALELNTEAF
len: 13; v_gene: TRBV12-3/TRBV12-4; j_gene: TRBJ1-1; CDR3aa: ASTLIGGANTEAF
len: 10; v_gene: TRBV20-1; j_gene: TRBJ2-1; CDR3aa: SAPSFGTEQF
len: 12; v_gene: TRBV7-9; j_gene: TRBJ2-1; CDR3aa: ASSLDGTRNEQF
len: 13; v_gene: TRBV18; j_gene: TRBJ2-7; CDR3aa: ASSSTGGANNEQY
len: 12; v_gene: TRBV3-1; j_gene: -; CDR3aa: ASSLTGVDYEQY
len: 12; v_gene: TRBV20-1; j_gene: TRBJ2-7; CDR3aa: SAREGASSYEQY
len: 15; v_gene: TRBV20-1; j_gene: TRBJ2-5; CDR3aa: SAKKLAGGPGQETQY
len: 16; v_gene: TRBV12-3/TRBV12-4; j_gene: TRBJ2-7; CDR3aa: ASSLNSWNRNLPYEQY
len: 13; v_gene: TRBV11-3; j_gene: TRBJ2-1; CDR3aa: ASSEGLAGVTEQF